This T cell receptor (beta chain) emerged from a study of cytomegalovirus exposure and HLA in healthy donors. Regarding donors, all were healthy bone marrow donors. The V and J ends lost 6 bases and 0 bases, in that order; junction bases with no gene match: 20. The CDR3 runs to 20 residues. Germline loops: CDR1 SNHLY, CDR2 FYNNEI. The primer mix had 60 Vbeta and 13 Jbeta primers. The repertoire was sequenced with immunoSEQ multiplex PCR; TCRdb's copy has only in-frame clones and lacks some. In the table there are roughly 99,000 clones, around 77% of which are singletons. Sequenced input: PBMCs. The V call is TRBV2, the J call TRBJ2-7; TRBD2 matches at 10 bases. The TCR originated in a male donor in good health and CMV-seronegative. CDR3 loop: CASRFSWGTTSGEVSYEQYF. CDR3 DNA: TGTGCCAGCAGGTTTTCCTGGGGGACCACTAGCGGGGAGGTCTCCTACGAGCAGTACTTC.